This TCR beta chain was sequenced during a study of shared clonotypes between healthy human individuals. As for the study in general: Each donor's CD8 memory used one plate, CD8 naive two, each CD4 subset three.

Worth noting for this clone: Its antigen is not known.

General study findings and limits: Although depth was large, rarefaction showed that sequencing of the sorted subsets was incomplete.

The assay used deep level. Sequenced by immunoSEQ multiplex PCR; TCRdb stores in-frame clones only, minus some. The repertoire holds around 2.1 million clones, with roughly 91% as singletons. CDR3 length equals 14 residues. V trimming: 7 bases; J trimming: 8 bases; junction bases outside the gene matches: 10. The germline CDR1 and CDR2 sequences are MNHNY and SVGAGI (reference sequence). Naive CD8 isolation took CD45RO-negative cells positively selected for CCR7 and excluded terminally differentiated effector memory CD45RA+ cells. This receptor was identified in a man aged 18 to 29 in good health. Some clones in this sample may be carry-over from other donors' samples. The sequenced sample was naive CD8+ T cells from PBMCs. J is TRBJ1-4 and V is TRBV6-6; 7 bases are shared with TRBD1. The CDR3 DNA reads TGTGCCAGCACCATGTTAGGGGGCGGCGAAAAACTGTTTTTT. Protein: CASTMLGGGEKLFF.